The 24 T cell receptor beta chains listed next were all sequenced from one sample in a study of T cell changes during pregnancy in multiple sclerosis. Sequenced by immunoSEQ multiplex PCR; TCRdb stores in-frame clones only, minus some. The sample shows 30,000 or so clones, approximately 88% of them seen only once. The starting material was CD8+ T cells from peripheral blood mononuclear cells, obtained in the first trimester of pregnancy. All receptors derive from a female donor with multiple sclerosis, enrolled in a pregnancy study.

This clone came up once. V is TRBV4-3 and J is TRBJ1-6; a weak D match, TRBD1 (6 bases). CDR1 LGHNA and CDR2 YSLEER come from the germline V gene. Trimming shortened V by 3 bases and J by 0 bases, and 6 bases separated the two germline ends. The CDR3 covers 15 residues. The chain's CDR3 is CASSQDSSYNSPLHF. The DNA for the CDR3 is TGCGCCAGCAGCCAGGACAGCTCCTATAATTCACCCCTCCACTTT.

The chain links TRBV29-1 to TRBJ2-3, with 10 bases matching TRBD2. Germline CDR1 and CDR2: SQVTM and ANQGSEA. This CDR3 region has 18 residues. With 4 bases clipped from V and 4 bases from J, the junction kept 17 bases outside the gene matches. CDR3 DNA: TGCAGCGTTGGGGGGCTAGCGGGGGAGAAAGTAGGTCCAGATACGCAGTATTTT. Its protein is CSVGGLAGEKVGPDTQYF.

The chain links TRBV2 to TRBJ2-1; D gene ambiguous. Germline V CDR1 and CDR2: SNHLY, FYNNEI. Deletions cut 0 bases from V and 0 bases from J, with 9 bases between. The CDR3 totals 16 residues. The CDR3 region has the DNA TGTGCCAGCAGTGAAGCAGGTGCGGTCTCCTACAATGAGCAGTTCTTC. As protein: CASSEAGAVSYNEQFF.

The rearrangement joins TRBV7-9 to TRBJ2-2; 7 bases agree with TRBD2. The CDR3 totals 14 residues. V lost 6 bases and J lost 1; bases outside the gene matches: 2. The V gene's germline CDR1 is SEHNR and CDR2 FQNEAQ (reference sequence). CDR3 coding DNA: TGTGCCAGCAGAGAGCGGGGGAACACCGGGGAGCTGTTTTTT. Protein sequence: CASRERGNTGELFF.

This clone was counted only a few times. The junction departs from the called germline gene at one end, perhaps through a read error. V usage is TRBV7-7 and J usage is TRBJ2-7; 8 nucleotides agree with TRBD1. CDR1 is SSHAT, CDR2 FNYEAQ, per germline (reference sequence). The CDR3 length is 16 residues. The CDR3 DNA follows: TGTGCTAGCAGCAGTCGACAGGGGACAGGCTCCTACGAGCAGTACTTC. Its protein product is CASSSRQGTGSYEQYF.

CDR3 nucleotide sequence: TGTGCCAGTACGCAGGGAAACGGAAACACCATATATTTT. Amino acids: CASTQGNGNTIYF. V and J are TRBV19 and TRBJ1-3; tentative D call: TRBD1 (5 bases). Germline loops: CDR1 LNHDA, CDR2 SQIVND (reference sequence). This CDR3 comprises 13 residues. V lost 7 bases to trimming and J lost 4 bases, with 11 bases between them.

V usage is TRBV5-1 and J usage is TRBJ1-1; D may be TRBD1 (6 bases). There are 15 residues in the CDR3. CDR1 and CDR2 (germline): SGHRS, YFSETQ. Trimming took off 0 bases at V and 0 bases at J, with 9 bases between the two ends. CDR3 DNA sequence: TGCGCCAGCAGCTTGGTGGGGGCGGTGAACACTGAAGCTTTCTTT. This translates into CASSLVGAVNTEAFF.

The chain is built from TRBV4-3 and TRBJ2-7; 8 bases fit TRBD2. The CDR3 is made up of 17 amino acids. Germline values: CDR1 LGHNA, CDR2 YSLEER. The V gene end was trimmed by 0 bases and the J gene end by 0 bases; junction bases not matched to a gene: 7. CDR3 sequence: CASSQEAAGALSYEQYF. The CDR3 DNA is TGCGCCAGCAGCCAAGAAGCAGCGGGGGCTCTCTCCTACGAGCAGTACTTC.

This rearrangement joins TRBV6-4 to TRBJ2-1, with D hard to call. CDR3 length: 14 residues. Trimming took off 4 bases at V and 8 bases at J, with 15 bases between the two ends. CDR1 and CDR2 from the germline V gene are MRHNA and SNTAGT. This CDR3 is CASSASPLLDEQFF. The DNA of the CDR3 is TGTGCCAGCAGTGCTTCCCCCCTCTTAGATGAGCAGTTCTTC.

The V and J genes are TRBV6-5 and TRBJ2-5; no definite D call. The germline CDR1 and CDR2 sequences are MNHEY and SVGAGI. The CDR3 is 13 amino acids. V was shortened by 2 bases and J by 4 bases, with 8 bases between the two germline ends. As DNA, the CDR3 is TGTGCCAGCAGTTACATTGAGTCAGAGACCCAGTACTTC. Its translation is CASSYIESETQYF.

The gene calls are TRBV27 and TRBJ1-1; maybe TRBD1 (5 bases). V lost 0 bases and J lost 5, with 13 bases in between. Per the germline V gene, CDR1 is MNHEY and CDR2 is SMNVEV (reference sequence). The CDR3 consists of 15 residues. CDR3 bases: TGTGCCAGCAGTTTATCGGCTGGGGCTATAACTGAAGCTTTCTTT. Amino acids: CASSLSAGAITEAFF.

J is TRBJ1-2 and V is TRBV19; no clear D. CDR1 is LNHDA, CDR2 SQIVND, per germline (reference sequence). The CDR3 loop spans 11 amino acids. CDR3 bases: TGTTCCGTTCGGTCAAACTATGGCTACACCTTC. Protein: CSVRSNYGYTF.

CDR3 DNA: TGTGCCAGTAGTGGCAGGGAAAATGAGCAGTTCTTC. Protein product: CASSGRENEQFF. The rearrangement joins TRBV19 to TRBJ2-1; D possibly corresponds to TRBD1 (5 bases). V was clipped by 5 bases and J by 7 bases, with 9 bases between them. The CDR3 extends over 12 amino acids. Germline CDR1 reads LNHDA; CDR2 reads SQIVND (reference sequence).

CDR3 sequence (DNA): TGTGCCAGCTTAGACCTTGGACTAGCGGGGGGCCGGGGCACAGATACGCAGTATTTT. It specifies CASLDLGLAGGRGTDTQYF. The chain uses TRBV2 and TRBJ2-3; 14 nucleotides align to TRBD2. V lost 8 bases, J lost 1 base, and 14 bases stayed unmatched. CDR1 is SNHLY and CDR2 is FYNNEI in the germline V gene. CDR3 length: 19 residues.

This chain joins TRBV4-3 and TRBJ2-1; 8 bases line up with TRBD2. V shed 1 base and J 6 bases; nucleotides not matched to a gene: 11. The CDR3 spans 17 residues. The V gene's germline CDR1 is LGHNA and CDR2 YSLEER. The CDR3 DNA reads as TGCGCCAGCAGCCAAGTACGGGGGGGGGTAGTTAGCAATGAGCAGTTCTTC. Protein: CASSQVRGGVVSNEQFF.

The genes are TRBV7-9 and TRBJ1-2, with 11 bases that match TRBD1. The CDR3 runs 14 residues. Germline V gives CDR1 SEHNR, CDR2 FQNEAQ (reference sequence). The V segment lost 9 bases and the J segment 8 bases; nucleotides outside the gene matches: 11. In DNA form, the CDR3 reads TGTGCCAGTTTATCTGGACAGGGGGCACGGGGCTACACCTTC. It yields the protein CASLSGQGARGYTF.

CDR3 coding DNA: TGTGCCAGCAGCTCCTATGGGGAGGCCGGAAACACCATATATTTT. Translating it yields CASSSYGEAGNTIYF. The chain employs TRBV7-9 and TRBJ1-3; D not resolved. CDR1 SEHNR and CDR2 FQNEAQ come from the germline V gene (reference sequence). The CDR3 runs 15 residues. Trimming cost V 4 bases and J 4 bases, with 14 bases left between them.

The gene calls are TRBV19 and TRBJ1-6, with TRBD1 as a possible D gene (5 bases). Trimming stripped 0 bases from V and 7 bases from J, with 10 bases between. The CDR3 has 15 residues. CDR1 is LNHDA and CDR2 is SQIVND in the germline V gene (reference sequence). The CDR3 region has the DNA TGTGCCAGTAGTATAGATGGGGCTGGGAATTCACCCCTCCACTTT. This translates into CASSIDGAGNSPLHF.

The rearrangement uses TRBV6-1 and TRBJ1-4; D may be TRBD1 (6 bases). This CDR3 is 17 amino acids long. In germline, CDR1 is MNHNS, CDR2 SASEGT. With 4 bases removed from V and 11 bases from J, the gap between germline ends came to 26 bases. The CDR3 DNA reads TGTGCCAGCAGTGGCGAGGGACACCCAACTCCTCTTGTCAAACTGTTTTTT. Translating gives CASSGEGHPTPLVKLFF.

This sequence joins TRBV4-1 and TRBJ2-5; D unclear. Germline V gene lookup returns CDR1 MGHRA and CDR2 YSYEKL. Trimming cost V 0 bases and J 5 bases, with 7 bases left between them. The CDR3 contains 13 residues. The CDR3 loop is CASSQDLEETQYF. CDR3 DNA sequence: TGCGCCAGCAGCCAAGATCTCGAGGAGACCCAGTACTTC.

The V and J genes are TRBV19 and TRBJ2-1; 10 nucleotides match TRBD2. CDR1 is LNHDA and CDR2 is SQIVND in the germline V gene (reference sequence). The CDR3 covers 15 residues. The V and J ends lost 5 bases and 3 bases, in that order; junction bases with no gene match: 4. CDR3 region: CASSPLAGVYNEQFF. The CDR3 DNA sequence: TGTGCCAGTAGTCCCCTAGCGGGGGTCTACAATGAGCAGTTCTTC.

The chain links TRBV28 to TRBJ1-5; 8 nucleotides line up with TRBD1. Trimming took 3 bases from V and 3 from J; bases not matched to a gene: 4. The germline CDR1 and CDR2 sequences are MDHEN and SYDVKM. This CDR3 is 15 amino acids long. In DNA form, the CDR3 reads TGTGCCAGCAGTTTTGTGACAGGGGTCAATCAGCCCCAGCATTTT. It translates to CASSFVTGVNQPQHF.

Worth noting for this clone: The sample carries other DNA sequences with the same CDR3. This sequence joins TRBV5-1 and TRBJ2-7; D is unresolved. The length of the CDR3 is 14 residues. Germline V gene sequence: CDR1 SGHRS, CDR2 YFSETQ. Deletions cut 1 base from V and 3 bases from J, with 11 bases between. The CDR3 is CASSLKAGFYEQYF. The CDR3 coding sequence is TGCGCCAGCAGCTTGAAGGCAGGTTTCTACGAGCAGTACTTC.

The chain employs TRBV5-1 and TRBJ2-6; D may be TRBD1 (6 bases). Trimming took 3 bases from V and 2 from J, leaving 12 bases between them. The CDR3 consists of 16 residues. CDR1 is SGHRS, CDR2 YFSETQ, per germline. Written as DNA, the CDR3 is TGCGCCAGCAGCTGGACCAGGGGAACTGGGGCCAACGTCCTGACTTTC. Residues: CASSWTRGTGANVLTF.